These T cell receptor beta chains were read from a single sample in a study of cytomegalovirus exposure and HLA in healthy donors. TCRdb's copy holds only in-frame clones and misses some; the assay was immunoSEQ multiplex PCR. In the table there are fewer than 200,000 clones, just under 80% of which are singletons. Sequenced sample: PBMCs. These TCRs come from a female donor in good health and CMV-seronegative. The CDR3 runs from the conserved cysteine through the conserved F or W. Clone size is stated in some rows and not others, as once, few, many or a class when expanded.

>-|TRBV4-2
CASSPGHRGEKLFF
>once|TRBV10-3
CAIREGANDSPLHF
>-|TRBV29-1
CSVEIRTGGYEQYF
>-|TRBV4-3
CASSQALTGNYGYTF
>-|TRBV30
CAWSVPAGARDTQYF
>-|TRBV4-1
CASSQEGLAGVTYEQYF
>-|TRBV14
CASSQAGGLNQPQHF
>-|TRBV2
CASSVSGYTEAFF
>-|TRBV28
CASSSTGGKDYGYTF
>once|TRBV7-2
CASSSGGASVAEAFF
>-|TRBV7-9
CASSLGGGPTQYF
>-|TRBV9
CASSASDRRSYGYTF
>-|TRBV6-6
CASSYGEVRGEQFF
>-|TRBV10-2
CASSDQHQDSPLHF
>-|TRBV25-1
CASSEYMRNGEYEQYF
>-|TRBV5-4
CASSKGLAGSTDTQYF
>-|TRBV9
CASSVGGGQGALDEQYF
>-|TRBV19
CASSNVRGKLVYNSPLHF
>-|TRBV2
CASRLTGQAGEQYF
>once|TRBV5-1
CASSYQGGGQPQHF
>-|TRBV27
CASSYDSLNQPQHF
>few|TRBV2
CASSEGGTGYNSPLHF
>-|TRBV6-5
CASSVAGGPKGEQFF
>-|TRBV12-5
CASGLVKDGDSGADTQYF
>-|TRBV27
CASSSSWAGSHEQYF
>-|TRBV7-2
CASSSDRRSYEQYF
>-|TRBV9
CASSVGTGDGNTIYF
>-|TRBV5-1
CASSGTPTGTSLNEQFF
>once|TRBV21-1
CASSKMARRRNFSYEQYF
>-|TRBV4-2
CASSLLASGSPDTQYF
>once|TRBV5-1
CASRFPRDSSTDTQYF
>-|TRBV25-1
CASSEFGRVDTQYF
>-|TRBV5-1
CASSLGGHYEQYF
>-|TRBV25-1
CASSVGRAIQYF
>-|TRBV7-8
CASSPPGGQPQHF